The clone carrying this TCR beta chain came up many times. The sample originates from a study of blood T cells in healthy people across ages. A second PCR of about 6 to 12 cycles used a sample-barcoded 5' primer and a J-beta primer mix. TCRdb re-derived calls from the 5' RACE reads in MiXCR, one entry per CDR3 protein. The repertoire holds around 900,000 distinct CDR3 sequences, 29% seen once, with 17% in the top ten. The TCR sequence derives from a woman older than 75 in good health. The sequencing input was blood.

CDR3 protein: CAISEPGAGRLETQYF. The CDR3 nucleotides read TGTGCCATCAGTGAGCCTGGGGCAGGGAGGTTAGAGACCCAGTACTTC. The rearrangement joins TRBV10-3 to TRBJ2-5, with D maybe TRBD2 (6 bases). From germline, CDR1 is ENHRY and CDR2 SYGVKD. Trimming pared 2 bases from V and 4 bases from J, leaving 17 bases between. The CDR3 totals 16 residues.